This T cell receptor beta chain came from a study of chemoradiotherapy in HPV16-positive cancers. As for the study in general: Functional T-cell assays on a couple of HPV16-positive patients' cells defined candidate HPV-specific clones and common TCR motifs.

This table comes from immunoSEQ multiplex PCR, and its TCRdb copy is limited to in-frame clones, with some not included. The sample has a few thousand clones, under 90% seen once. Repeated repertoire sampling spanned the course of chemoradiotherapy. Germline-derived CDR1 and CDR2 are SGDLS and YYNGEE. V was shortened by 3 bases and J by 2 bases, with 12 bases between the two germline ends. The CDR3 covers 15 residues. Regarding the study as a whole: Candidate HPV-specific clones and E7-related TCR motifs grew in tumor during treatment. HPV-specific T cells were functionally defined from only a couple of HPV16-positive patients.

As for this clone: Antigen: not known.

The TCR was taken from a human donor with HPV-associated anogenital cancer. The sequences come from tumor tissue, collected from a patient who underwent chemoradiotherapy. The V call is TRBV9, the J call TRBJ1-3, with TRBD1 as a possible D gene (6 bases). The CDR3 DNA reads as TGTGCCAGCAGCGCCCGACAGGTACCTGGAAACACCATATATTTT. This translates into CASSARQVPGNTIYF. Based on the CDR3 plus reference TRBV9 and TRBJ1-3, the full variable domain is DSGVTQTPKHLITATGQRVTLRCSPRSGDLSVYWYQQSLDQGLQFLIQYYNGEERAKGNILERFSAQQFPDLHSELNLSSLELGDSALYFCASSARQVPGNTIYFGEGSWLTVV.